These 26 T cell receptor beta chains originate from one sample sequenced in a study of identical twins. TCRdb redid the calling of the 5' RACE reads with MiXCR, one entry per CDR3 protein. This table has about 920,000 distinct CDR3 sequences, 10% to 15% appearing once. These same records also appear under a second study, on yellow fever vaccine responses in identical twins.

Material for sequencing was PBMCs. These receptors were collected from a woman between 18 and 30 years old in good health.

The chain carries TRBV7-9 and TRBJ1-3, with a tentative D call TRBD1 (6 bases). CDR3 length: 15 amino acids. Trimming shortened V by 1 base and J by 6 bases, and 13 bases separated the two germline ends. The germline gives CDR1 SEHNR, CDR2 FQNEAQ (reference sequence). This chain's CDR3 is CASSLVQGEENTIYF. As DNA, the CDR3 is TGTGCCAGCAGCTTAGTACAGGGTGAAGAAAACACCATATATTTT. Together with reference TRBV7-9 and TRBJ1-3, the CDR3 gives the full variable domain: DTGVSQNPRHKITKRGQNVTFRCDPISEHNRLYWYRQTLGQGPEFLTYFQNEAQLEKSRLLSDRFSAERPKGSFSTLEIQRTEQGDSAMYLCASSLVQGEENTIYFGEGSWLTVV.

This rearrangement joins TRBV28 to TRBJ2-2; TRBD1 matches at 11 bases. CDR1 and CDR2 from the germline V gene are MDHEN and SYDVKM. CDR3 length: 16 residues. J lost 5 bases, V lost 8 bases, and 10 bases had no gene match. Written as DNA, the CDR3 is TGTGCCAGCTTTCCGCCGGGACAGGGGGGGACCGGGGAGCTGTTTTTT. Translating it yields CASFPPGQGGTGELFF.

V usage is TRBV5-1 and J usage is TRBJ2-5; 7 bases are shared with TRBD1. CDR1 and CDR2 (germline): SGHRS, YFSETQ. This CDR3 contains 19 residues. V was clipped by 1 base and J by 4 bases; unmatched bases: 19. The CDR3 reads CASSLSGWTGGTSRETQYF. CDR3 bases: TGCGCCAGCAGCTTGTCTGGGTGGACAGGAGGAACCTCCCGAGAGACCCAGTACTTC.

In DNA, the CDR3 is TGTGCCAGCAGTTTATACGGGACAAGAAGCACAGATACGCAGTATTTT. Amino acid sequence: CASSLYGTRSTDTQYF. V gene TRBV27 combines with J gene TRBJ2-3; possible D gene TRBD1, 6 bases. CDR3 length equals 16 residues. The germline gives CDR1 MNHEY, CDR2 SMNVEV (reference sequence). Trimming stripped 1 base from V and 0 bases from J, with 11 bases between.

The genes are TRBV7-9 and TRBJ2-7; TRBD2 aligns across 7 bases. The length of the CDR3 is 13 residues. Germline CDR1 reads SEHNR; CDR2 reads FQNEAQ (reference sequence). Trimming cost V 8 bases and J 5 bases; bases outside gene matches: 9. The CDR3: CASGPTSFHEQYF. Written as DNA, the CDR3 is TGTGCCAGCGGACCGACTAGCTTCCACGAGCAGTACTTC.

This chain connects TRBV24-1 to TRBJ1-5; D may be TRBD1 (6 bases). The germline CDR1 and CDR2 sequences are KGHDR and SFDVKD. This CDR3 contains 13 residues. V shed 5 bases and J shed 5 bases, with 9 bases lying between them. The CDR3 DNA reads as TGTGCCACCAGTGCCAGGGGATATCAGCCCCAGCATTTT. Amino acid sequence: CATSARGYQPQHF.

This clonotype occurred a few times. The chain joins TRBV18 to TRBJ2-5; D might be TRBD1 (7 bases). Germline CDR1 is KGHSH and CDR2 is LQKENI. The germline V and J ends were trimmed by 0 bases and 4 bases, with 21 bases remaining between them. CDR3 length equals 18 residues. The chain's CDR3 is CASSPPQVKQGGAETQYF. CDR3 in DNA: TGTGCCAGCTCACCACCGCAGGTTAAGCAGGGGGGCGCAGAGACCCAGTACTTC.

This clonotype was picked up a small number of times. The chain carries TRBV2 and TRBJ2-7, with 8 positions matching TRBD1. The CDR3 spans 15 residues. Trimming cost V 3 bases and J 0 bases; bases outside gene matches: 4. Germline V gene data show CDR1 as SNHLY and CDR2 as FYNNEI. The CDR3 nucleotides read TGTGCCAGCAGTGATCCAGGGACAGGCTCCTACGAGCAGTACGTC. This encodes CASSDPGTGSYEQYV.

On this clonotype itself: A much bigger clone sits one base away, suggesting this may be a read error. The chain has TRBV6-2 or TRBV6-3 and TRBJ2-7; weak D call: TRBD1 (6 bases). V lost 4 bases and J lost 6, with 10 bases in between. The CDR3 consists of 12 residues. Per the germline V gene, CDR1 is MNHEY and CDR2 is SVGEGT. CDR3 residues: CASSSPGVEQYV. The CDR3 DNA is TGTGCCAGCAGTTCGCCAGGGGTCGAGCAGTACGTC.

This clonotype was counted at least ten times. The V and J genes are TRBV6-1 and TRBJ2-7; 10 bases line up with TRBD2. CDR3 length: 15 residues. CDR1 and CDR2 (germline): MNHNS, SASEGT. V gave up 6 bases and J gave up 5 bases; unmatched junction bases: 10. The CDR3 region has the DNA TGTGCCAGCAGCACACCGACCGGGACTAGCGACGAGCAGTACTTC. Protein sequence: CASSTPTGTSDEQYF.

This clonotype was seen a handful of times. Sequence at one end of the junction differs from germline and may be a read error. The chain recombines TRBV7-8 with TRBJ2-1; 10 bases are a match to TRBD2. Germline assignment: CDR1 SGHVS and CDR2 FQNEAQ. The CDR3 contains 16 residues. In DNA, the CDR3 is TGTGCCAGCAGCTTAATGTCGCTAGCGGGGGCCCCCTTGGCGGTCTTC. Encoded protein: CASSLMSLAGAPLAVF.

The J gene is TRBJ2-5, the V gene TRBV7-9; 7 bases are a match to TRBD1. CDR3 length: 15 residues. From germline, CDR1 is SEHNR and CDR2 FQNEAQ (reference sequence). V lost 5 bases to trimming and J lost 0 bases; unmatched junction nucleotides: 6. CDR3 sequence reads: CASSQTGRYQETQYF. For the CDR3, the DNA is TGTGCCAGCAGCCAGACAGGGCGCTACCAAGAGACCCAGTACTTC.

The chain recombines TRBV28 with TRBJ1-2; 9 bases line up with TRBD1. Germline lookup yields CDR1 MDHEN and CDR2 SYDVKM. The junction had 8 bases not matched to a gene; V was cut back by 6 bases and J by 6 bases. The CDR3 covers 14 residues. Here the CDR3 DNA reads TGTGCCAGCAGACGGGACAGGGTATACGATGGCTACACCTTC. It yields the protein CASRRDRVYDGYTF.

The chain is built from TRBV29-1 and TRBJ1-3, with 7 bases that match TRBD1. With 6 bases clipped from V and 3 bases from J, the junction kept 8 bases outside the gene matches. Germline V gene sequence: CDR1 SQVTM, CDR2 ANQGSEA. The CDR3 has 14 amino acids. CDR3 sequence reads: CSVGAGGDGNTIYF. The CDR3 DNA reads TGCAGCGTCGGCGCAGGGGGAGATGGAAACACCATATATTTT.

This clonotype was observed a handful of times. The chain links TRBV14 to TRBJ2-1; 11 positions agree with TRBD2. CDR1 is SGHDN, CDR2 FVKESK, per germline. V lost 4 bases, J lost 4 bases, and 9 bases stayed unmatched. The CDR3 loop spans 17 amino acids. CDR3 loop: CASSPNPGTSGYNEQFF. CDR3 coding DNA: TGTGCCAGCAGCCCAAATCCCGGGACTAGCGGATACAATGAGCAGTTCTTC.

This chain joins TRBV10-3 and TRBJ2-6; D gene ambiguous. CDR1 and CDR2 from the germline V gene are ENHRY and SYGVKD. The CDR3 has 15 residues. V was trimmed by 7 bases and J by 0 bases, leaving 10 bases between them. The CDR3 region is CAIKGSASGANVLTF. The CDR3 DNA reads as TGTGCCATCAAAGGGTCAGCCTCTGGGGCCAACGTCCTGACTTTC.

This clonotype was detected many times. The CDR3 DNA reads as TGTGCCAGCGCCACAGGGTTCAAAACTCTCTACGAGCAGTACTTC. Translation gives CASATGFKTLYEQYF. V and J are TRBV28 and TRBJ2-7; a possible D gene is TRBD1 (6 bases). The length of the CDR3 is 15 residues. Germline V gives CDR1 MDHEN, CDR2 SYDVKM. V shed 8 bases and J shed 3 bases, with 20 bases lying between them.

This clonotype has a handful of counts. V is TRBV2 and J is TRBJ2-3; no clear D gene. The CDR3 extends over 13 amino acids. The V gene's germline CDR1 is SNHLY and CDR2 FYNNEI. Trimming left V 2 bases short and J 2 bases short, with 5 bases between. As DNA, the CDR3 is TGTGCCAGCAGTGAATCCTTCACAGATACGCAGTATTTT. Translating gives CASSESFTDTQYF.

This clonotype occurred a few times. The chain joins TRBV9 to TRBJ2-3, with a possible D match to TRBD2 (6 bases). This CDR3 spans 16 amino acids. The germline V gene encodes CDR1 SGDLS and CDR2 YYNGEE. Trimming pared 6 bases from V and 6 bases from J, leaving 23 bases between. As DNA, the CDR3 is TGTGCCAGCATCTCCCGGGACTCGGCTGCGGGGGATACGCAGTATTTT. Residues: CASISRDSAAGDTQYF.

In this sample, this clonotype turned up a few times. The chain is built from TRBV20-1 and TRBJ2-5; the match to TRBD2 covers 9 bases. Germline V CDR1 and CDR2: DFQATT, SNEGSKA (reference sequence). Losses at the gene ends were 0 bases for V and 0 bases for J; bases not matched to a gene: 5. The CDR3 sequence is 16 residues long. This chain's CDR3 is CSARDLLAGHQETQYF. The CDR3 DNA is TGCAGTGCTAGAGATCTCCTAGCGGGACACCAAGAGACCCAGTACTTC.

This clonotype was found a few times. The CDR3 region is CASSLTGDGFYGYTF. CDR3 coding DNA: TGTGCCAGCAGCTTGACCGGGGACGGCTTCTATGGCTACACCTTC. J is TRBJ1-2 and V is TRBV11-2; D might be TRBD1 (5 bases). Germline values: CDR1 SGHAT, CDR2 FQNNGV. This CDR3 is 15 amino acids long. The V end lost 3 bases, the J end lost 4 bases, and 15 bases lay between the germline ends.

This clonotype was recorded a few times. This chain uses TRBV7-9 with TRBJ2-5; 13 bases are a match to TRBD2. The CDR3 length is 15 residues. J was trimmed by 5 bases and V by 4 bases; bases with no gene match: 4. In germline, CDR1 is SEHNR, CDR2 FQNEAQ (reference sequence). In DNA form, the CDR3 reads TGTGCCAGCAGCTCTTCGACTAGCGGGGGGGAGACCCAGTACTTC. The encoded protein is CASSSSTSGGETQYF.

This clonotype was found a few times. The CDR3 DNA is TGTGCCAGCAGTACCGGACAGGGGGCTGGGTACGAGCAGTACTTC. It yields the protein CASSTGQGAGYEQYF. This sequence joins TRBV27 and TRBJ2-7, with 11 bases identical to TRBD1. Losses at the gene ends were 5 bases for V and 4 bases for J; bases not matched to a gene: 7. Germline CDR1 and CDR2: MNHEY and SMNVEV (reference sequence). CDR3 size: 15 residues.

This sequence joins TRBV20-1 and TRBJ1-3; D perhaps matches TRBD1 (5 bases). The germline gives CDR1 DFQATT, CDR2 SNEGSKA (reference sequence). The CDR3 is 15 residues long. The V gene lost 3 bases and the J gene lost 5 bases, with 17 bases spanning the gap. The CDR3 loop is CSASPEESGRNTIYF. CDR3 in DNA: TGCAGTGCTAGCCCCGAGGAGTCGGGACGAAACACCATATATTTT.

At least ten counts were recorded for this clonotype. The gene calls are TRBV4-1 and TRBJ1-2, with D unresolved. This CDR3 is 14 amino acids long. The germline V gene encodes CDR1 MGHRA and CDR2 YSYEKL. The V and J ends lost 0 bases and 7 bases respectively, with 12 bases between them. The CDR3 DNA reads as TGCGCCAGCAGCCAAGAAGAAGGTATCCGTGGCTACACCTTC. It codes for CASSQEEGIRGYTF.

This clonotype occurred a few times. V usage is TRBV3-1 and J usage is TRBJ2-3, with a tentative D call TRBD2 (7 bases). This CDR3 is 16 amino acids long. With 2 bases removed from V and 1 base from J, the gap between germline ends came to 13 bases. Germline values: CDR1 LGHDT, CDR2 YNNKEL (reference sequence). The chain's CDR3 is CASSQPLGGRTDTQYF. CDR3 sequence (DNA): TGTGCCAGCAGCCAACCCCTGGGGGGGCGCACAGATACGCAGTATTTT.